This entry lists 10 T cell receptor beta chains sequenced from one sample in a study of CXCR3-negative and CXCR3-positive naive CD8 T cells. Regarding the study as a whole: Against CXCR3-negative naive cells, CXCR3-positive naive cells showed more hydrophobic TRB CDR3s.

The TRB libraries of cDNA were built by UMI-labeled 5' RACE. TCRdb re-called the 5' RACE reads, yielding one record per CDR3 amino acid sequence without DNA. This sample carries about 150,000 distinct CDR3 sequences, with about 0.28% going to the ten biggest clones. No antigen has been identified for these receptors. The specimen was naive CXCR3+ CD8+ T cells from blood. Documented subset: CD45RO-CCR7+CD27+CD95- naive CD8+ T cells expressing CXCR3 (TNR3+). These receptors were obtained from a human donor in good health. Some clones in this sample may be carry-over from other donors' samples.

The chain employs TRBV7-6 and TRBJ2-3; with no DNA, the TCRdb D assignment of TRBD2 cannot be verified. Germline V lookup: CDR1 SGHVS, CDR2 FNYEAQ. This CDR3 comprises 16 residues. The chain's CDR3 is CASSQPAGGYTDTQYF.

V and J are TRBV7-3 and TRBJ2-1; there is no DNA to check the TCRdb D call of TRBD1. Germline loops: CDR1 SGHTA, CDR2 FQGTGA. The CDR3 consists of 15 residues. The CDR3 reads CASSFRQGAINEQFF.

The chain links TRBV5-6 to TRBJ2-7; with no DNA, the TCRdb D assignment of TRBD1 cannot be verified. This CDR3 has 13 residues. Germline CDR1 reads SGHDT; CDR2 reads YYEEEE. CDR3 region: CATTTGISYEQYF.

V gene TRBV20-1 combines with J gene TRBJ2-7. The CDR3 spans 14 residues. CDR1 is DFQATT, CDR2 SNEGSKA, per germline (reference sequence). The chain's CDR3 is CSARDQGFSYEQYF.

The V gene is TRBV28, the J gene TRBJ2-3. CDR1 is MDHEN and CDR2 is SYDVKM in the germline V gene. This CDR3 is built from 15 residues. CDR3 in amino acids: CASSLSIGYTDTQYF.

The chain couples TRBV9 to TRBJ2-2; the TCRdb D gene call, TRBD2, has no DNA to confirm it. This CDR3 spans 16 amino acids. The germline gives CDR1 SGDLS, CDR2 YYNGEE. CDR3: CASSVVAGLDTGELFF.

The CDR3 loop is CASSLTDSYEQYF. The gene calls are TRBV27 and TRBJ2-7; TCRdb picks TRBD1, but there is no DNA to check that call. The CDR3 covers 13 residues. The germline V gene has CDR1 MNHEY and CDR2 SMNVEV (reference sequence).

The V gene is TRBV5-1, the J gene TRBJ2-7; TCRdb names TRBD1, which stays unverified in the absence of DNA. This CDR3 region has 14 residues. Germline V gene data show CDR1 as SGHRS and CDR2 as YFSETQ. This CDR3 is CASSPGTGQYEQYF.

The V call is TRBV29-1, the J call TRBJ1-1; TCRdb's D call of TRBD1 is untestable without DNA. From germline, CDR1 is SQVTM and CDR2 ANQGSEA. This CDR3 spans 11 amino acids. CDR3 residues: CSVVYQGQAFF.

The CDR3 reads CASSQGINEQFF. This chain uses TRBV27 with TRBJ2-1; TCRdb proposes TRBD1, but this gene call is untestable without DNA. The CDR3 loop spans 12 amino acids. Germline assignment: CDR1 MNHEY and CDR2 SMNVEV (reference sequence).